These 13 T cell receptor beta chains were sequenced from one sample in a study of OX40 agonist ivuxolimab in advanced cancers. The method was immunoSEQ multiplex PCR; TCRdb's version includes in-frame clones alone and lacks a portion of them. The sample holds around 78,000 clones, about nine tenths seen once. This sample comprised CD4+ or CD8+ T cells sorted from blood, obtained in a trial of the OX40 agonist ivuxolimab. The origin of the receptors is an adult with an advanced solid tumor such as melanoma, head and neck, liver or kidney cancer.

This CDR3 reads CASSLGDMAINEQFF. In nucleotides, the CDR3 is TGTGCCAGCAGCCTAGGTGATATGGCTATCAATGAGCAGTTCTTC. This rearrangement joins TRBV7-2 to TRBJ2-1; D not resolved. The CDR3 has 15 residues. Trimming removed 5 bases from V and 6 bases from J, with 17 bases in between. From germline, CDR1 is SGHTA and CDR2 FQGNSA.

The rearrangement uses TRBV11-3 and TRBJ2-3, with D maybe TRBD2 (6 bases). The CDR3 covers 15 residues. The V end lost 0 bases, the J end lost 2 bases, and 9 bases lay between the germline ends. Germline V lookup: CDR1 SGHNT, CDR2 YENEEA. The CDR3 DNA follows: TGTGCCAGCAGCTTAGATCCGGGACTCACAGATACGCAGTATTTT. This encodes CASSLDPGLTDTQYF.

The rearrangement joins TRBV11-3 to TRBJ2-5, with D perhaps TRBD1 (6 bases). V dropped 5 bases and J dropped 1 base, with 11 bases sitting between them. This CDR3 contains 14 residues. The germline gives CDR1 SGHNT, CDR2 YENEEA. CDR3 bases: TGTGCCAGCAGCGGCAGGGGTGGCCAAGAGACCCAGTACTTC. This gives the protein CASSGRGGQETQYF.

The chain has TRBV19 and TRBJ2-3, with a weak D call TRBD2 (6 bases). Germline V CDR1 and CDR2: LNHDA, SQIVND (reference sequence). Trimming pared 7 bases from V and 2 bases from J, leaving 16 bases between. The CDR3 extends over 15 amino acids. The DNA for the CDR3 is TGTGCCAGTAAGGGTACTGGCGGGATCACAGATACGCAGTATTTT. Amino acids: CASKGTGGITDTQYF.

The chain has TRBV2 and TRBJ2-2; 7 bases match TRBD1. The germline V gene encodes CDR1 SNHLY and CDR2 FYNNEI. Trimming removed 9 bases from V and 2 bases from J; junction bases left unmatched: 6. This CDR3 is built from 14 residues. CDR3 region: CASIRDSNTGELFF. The CDR3, as DNA: TGTGCCAGTATCCGGGACAGTAACACCGGGGAGCTGTTTTTT.

In this sample, this clone turned up a few times. The chain joins TRBV7-8 to TRBJ1-4; possibly TRBD1 for D (6 bases). The CDR3 loop spans 13 amino acids. Germline V gene lookup returns CDR1 SGHVS and CDR2 FQNEAQ. V lost 11 bases and J lost 7, with 17 bases in between. The CDR3 coding sequence is TGTGCCTGGAAAGGGGGGGTTGGTGAAAAACTGTTTTTT. Its protein is CAWKGGVGEKLFF. Looking up the rest from reference TRBV7-8 and TRBJ1-4 gives the full variable domain: GAGVSQSPRYKVAKRGQDVALRCDPISGHVSLFWYQQALGQGPEFLTYFQNEAQLDKSGLPSDRFFAERPEGSVSTLKIQRTQQEDSAVYLCAWKGGVGEKLFFGSGTQLSVL.

The chain recombines TRBV25-1 with TRBJ2-5, with D uncertain. CDR3 length: 14 amino acids. V lost 3 bases to trimming and J lost 1 base, with 9 bases between them. CDR1 is MGHDK and CDR2 is SYGVNS in the germline V gene. This CDR3 is CASSDLARQETQYF. In DNA, the CDR3 is TGTGCCAGCAGTGACCTTGCGCGCCAAGAGACCCAGTACTTC. The variable domain in full, with the rest retrieved from reference TRBV25-1 and TRBJ2-5, is EADIYQTPRYLVIGTGKKITLECSQTMGHDKMYWYQQDPGMELHLIHYSYGVNSTEKGDLSSESTVSRIRTEHFPLTLESARPSHTSQYLCASSDLARQETQYFGPGTRLLVL.

This chain joins TRBV7-2 and TRBJ2-5, with D maybe TRBD1 (6 bases). The CDR3 sequence is 15 residues long. V gave up 0 bases and J gave up 4 bases, with 12 bases separating them. Germline values: CDR1 SGHTA, CDR2 FQGNSA. This chain's CDR3 is CASSLARAGAETQYF. In DNA form, the CDR3 reads TGTGCCAGCAGCTTAGCGCGAGCAGGGGCAGAGACCCAGTACTTC.

The chain employs TRBV5-6 and TRBJ2-3; no clear D. In germline, CDR1 is SGHDT, CDR2 YYEEEE. This CDR3 spans 12 amino acids. Trimming pared 4 bases from V and 3 bases from J, leaving 6 bases between. The CDR3 loop is CASSPRTDTQYF. The CDR3 DNA reads TGTGCCAGCAGCCCCAGAACAGATACGCAGTATTTT.

The CDR3 sequence is CASSPEYGPYEQYF. The CDR3 DNA sequence: TGTGCCAGCTCACCAGAGTACGGCCCCTACGAGCAGTACTTC. The rearrangement uses TRBV18 and TRBJ2-7; D unresolved. V lost 2 bases to trimming and J lost 2 bases, with 10 bases between them. This CDR3 comprises 14 residues. CDR1 KGHSH and CDR2 LQKENI come from the germline V gene.

The CDR3 here is CASSFSSPGGELFF. CDR3 DNA: TGTGCCAGCAGCTTTTCCAGCCCCGGCGGGGAGCTGTTTTTT. The chain recombines TRBV7-3 with TRBJ2-2; no clear D. Germline V CDR1 and CDR2: SGHTA, FQGTGA. Deletions cut 3 bases from V and 7 bases from J, with 12 bases between. This CDR3 contains 14 residues. Looking up the rest from reference TRBV7-3 and TRBJ2-2 gives the full variable domain: GAGVSQTPSNKVTEKGKYVELRCDPISGHTALYWYRQSLGQGPEFLIYFQGTGAADDSGLPNDRFFAVRPEGSVSTLKIQRTERGDSAVYLCASSFSSPGGELFFGEGSRLTVL.

The chain uses TRBV28 and TRBJ2-7; 9 bases are a match to TRBD2. The CDR3 totals 16 residues. The V and J ends lost 3 bases and 1 base, in that order; junction bases with no gene match: 7. In germline, CDR1 is MDHEN, CDR2 SYDVKM. The CDR3 is CASSLFGLAGSYEQYF. The CDR3 coding sequence is TGTGCCAGCAGTTTGTTCGGGCTAGCGGGATCCTACGAGCAGTACTTC.

The chain recombines TRBV2 with TRBJ2-7; D not resolved. The germline CDR1 and CDR2 sequences are SNHLY and FYNNEI. This CDR3 has 15 residues. Trimming removed 5 bases from V and 5 bases from J, with 19 bases in between. DNA of the CDR3: TGTGCCAGCAGTCTCGAGACGGCGTTGTACGACGAGCAGTACTTC. It encodes CASSLETALYDEQYF.